One and the same sample provided the 32 T cell receptor beta chains below, sequenced in a study of blood T cell repertoires in COVID-19. Using immunoSEQ multiplex PCR, the repertoire was profiled, and TCRdb retains in-frame clones only, with some absent. The table includes over 150,000 clones, approximately 78% detected once. Material: peripheral blood. Receptor source: a man aged 80 or over with acute or convalescent COVID-19.

Only one count was recorded for this clone. The chain combines TRBV3-1 (or the pseudogene TRBV3-2) with TRBJ2-1, with D perhaps TRBD2 (6 bases). The CDR3 totals 13 residues. Looked up from germline, CDR1 is LGHDT and CDR2 is YNNKEL (reference sequence). The V end was cut by 4 bases, the J end by 10 bases, with 14 bases between. CDR3 bases: TGTGCCAGCAGCCGTAGTATTCGGGGGGAGCAGTTCTTC. Translating gives CASSRSIRGEQFF.

The CDR3 sequence is CASSRSSGGAWNIQYF. For the CDR3, the DNA is TGTGCCAGCAGCCGATCTAGCGGGGGGGCTTGGAACATTCAGTACTTC. The chain has TRBV14 and TRBJ2-4; 12 bases map to TRBD2. The germline V gene encodes CDR1 SGHDN and CDR2 FVKESK. The CDR3 is 16 amino acids. V shed 4 bases, J shed 7 bases, and the junction held 8 bases outside the gene matches. The variable domain in full, with the rest retrieved from reference TRBV14 and TRBJ2-4, is EAGVTQFPSHSVIEKGQTVTLRCDPISGHDNLYWYRRVMGKEIKFLLHFVKESKQDESGMPNNRFLAERTGGTYSTLKVQPAELEDSGVYFCASSRSSGGAWNIQYFGAGTRLSVL.

This clone is a singleton in its sample. The chain employs TRBV6-5 and TRBJ2-3, with TRBD2 as a possible D gene (6 bases). This CDR3 spans 15 amino acids. The germline V gene has CDR1 MNHEY and CDR2 SVGAGI. Trimming shortened V by 2 bases and J by 2 bases, and 11 bases separated the two germline ends. DNA of the CDR3: TGTGCCAGCAGTTACGGGCCGGGGGTCACAGATACGCAGTATTTT. It translates to CASSYGPGVTDTQYF.

The table lists this clone with a few counts. The gene calls are TRBV19 and TRBJ1-4; D is unclear. V was shortened by 5 bases and J by 0 bases, with 10 bases between the two germline ends. The V gene's germline CDR1 is LNHDA and CDR2 SQIVND (reference sequence). The CDR3 extends over 15 amino acids. CDR3 loop: CASSQRFSTNEKLFF. The CDR3 DNA reads TGTGCCAGTAGTCAACGGTTCTCAACTAATGAAAAACTGTTTTTT.

The J gene is TRBJ1-2, the V gene TRBV28; D remains ambiguous. Germline V gene sequence: CDR1 MDHEN, CDR2 SYDVKM. Deletions cut 4 bases from V and 4 bases from J, with 7 bases between. The CDR3 has 12 residues. The CDR3 protein is CASSSDIYGYTF. The CDR3 region has the DNA TGTGCCAGCAGTTCAGACATCTATGGCTACACCTTC.

CDR3 sequence: CASSSPKLGYEQYF. CDR3 DNA: TGTGCCAGCAGCTCACCAAAACTCGGCTACGAGCAGTACTTC. This chain joins TRBV7-2 and TRBJ2-7; D gene uncertain. The V end was cut by 4 bases, the J end by 3 bases, with 13 bases between. The CDR3 length is 14 residues. Germline V gene lookup returns CDR1 SGHTA and CDR2 FQGNSA. Full variable domain (outside the CDR3, taken from reference TRBV7-2 and TRBJ2-7): GAGVSQSPSNKVTEKGKDVELRCDPISGHTALYWYRQSLGQGLEFLIYFQGNSAPDKSGLPSDRFSAERTGGSVSTLTIQRTQQEDSAVYLCASSSPKLGYEQYFGPGTRLTVT.

The chain carries TRBV3-1 (or the pseudogene TRBV3-2) and TRBJ2-1, with 7 bases fitting TRBD2. Germline V gives CDR1 LGHDT, CDR2 YNNKEL (reference sequence). The CDR3 totals 14 residues. J gave up 6 bases and V 4 bases, and 6 bases lay outside the gene matches. Written as DNA, the CDR3 is TGTGCCAGCAGCCGTGGGACGGGGGGCAATGAGCAGTTCTTC. This encodes CASSRGTGGNEQFF.

This clone has a single count. The J gene is TRBJ2-2, the V gene TRBV27; 8 nucleotides align to TRBD2. The CDR3 spans 14 residues. The ends lost 2 bases at V and 15 bases at J; junction bases unmatched: 11. The germline V gene encodes CDR1 MNHEY and CDR2 SMNVEV (reference sequence). DNA for the CDR3: TGTGCCAGCAGTTTAGGCCGGGGGGGCCTACCTGTGTTTTTT. Its protein product is CASSLGRGGLPVFF.

This clone was seen a handful of times. Other DNA sequences from this sample encode an identical CDR3 as well. The chain links TRBV27 to TRBJ1-2; 8 nucleotides match TRBD1. Germline CDR1 reads MNHEY; CDR2 reads SMNVEV (reference sequence). The CDR3 contains 14 residues. The junction had 7 bases not matched to a gene; V was cut back by 6 bases and J by 4 bases. CDR3 DNA: TGTGCCAGCAGACCGACAGGGGCTGGCTATGGCTACACCTTC. This codes for CASRPTGAGYGYTF.

A few counts support this clone. The chain couples TRBV19 to TRBJ1-5; maybe TRBD1 (6 bases). Looked up from germline, CDR1 is LNHDA and CDR2 is SQIVND (reference sequence). Deletions cut 5 bases from V and 0 bases from J, with 11 bases between. The CDR3 loop spans 15 amino acids. CDR3 protein: CASSLDRYSNQPQHF. Written as DNA, the CDR3 is TGTGCCAGTAGTCTGGACAGATATAGCAATCAGCCCCAGCATTTT.

This clone was counted a single time. This rearrangement joins TRBV4-2 to TRBJ1-6; a weak D match, TRBD1 (5 bases). Germline values: CDR1 LGHNA, CDR2 YNFKEQ. CDR3 length equals 15 residues. Trimming shortened V by 3 bases and J by 8 bases, and 14 bases separated the two germline ends. In nucleotides, the CDR3 is TGTGCCAGCAGCCAGGGGCAGAAAGTAGATTCACCCCTCCACTTT. Translation: CASSQGQKVDSPLHF.

CDR3 nucleotide sequence: TGTGCCAGCAGCCGAACCGGGGGGTTGGGCTACACCTTC. Amino acids: CASSRTGGLGYTF. This rearrangement joins TRBV28 to TRBJ1-2; D is perhaps TRBD1 (5 bases). Per germline, CDR1 MDHEN and CDR2 SYDVKM. CDR3 size: 13 residues. Trimming took off 6 bases at V and 8 bases at J, with 16 bases between the two ends.

The chain links TRBV5-8 to TRBJ2-3; 15 nucleotides match TRBD2. The CDR3 contains 17 residues. Looked up from germline, CDR1 is SGHTS and CDR2 is YDEGEE. V trimming: 6 bases; J trimming: 5 bases; junction bases outside the gene matches: 10. The DNA of the CDR3 is TGTGCCAGCAACCCCCGGACTAGCGGGGGGGTAAGAGATACGCAGTATTTT. This translates into CASNPRTSGGVRDTQYF.

The CDR3 DNA reads as TGTGCCAGCAGTTACTCGGAGGCTCAGCCCCAGCATTTT. Amino acid sequence: CASSYSEAQPQHF. The chain combines TRBV6-5 with TRBJ1-5, with unresolved D. The CDR3 extends over 13 amino acids. Germline V gives CDR1 MNHEY, CDR2 SVGAGI. V lost 0 bases, J lost 6 bases, and 6 bases lay in between.

V usage is TRBV7-9 and J usage is TRBJ1-5; possible D gene TRBD1, 5 bases. The ends were cut back, 1 base at V and 3 bases at J, with 10 bases in the middle. CDR3 length: 15 residues. CDR1 SEHNR and CDR2 FQNEAQ come from the germline V gene (reference sequence). CDR3 bases: TGTGCCAGCAGCTTAGAGGCAGGGCCCAATCAGCCCCAGCATTTT. Translating gives CASSLEAGPNQPQHF.

The chain joins TRBV6-4 to TRBJ1-1, with 9 positions matching TRBD1. After removal of 6 bases from V and 5 bases from J, the junction contained 13 bases not matched to a gene. This CDR3 contains 16 residues. Germline V CDR1 and CDR2: MRHNA, SNTAGT. CDR3 residues: CASSKTGGRHSTEAFF. The CDR3 DNA reads as TGTGCCAGCAGCAAGACAGGGGGTAGGCACAGTACTGAAGCTTTCTTT.

The CDR3 DNA is TGTGCCAGCAGCCGAACAGGGTTAGCTAACTATGGCTACACCTTC. The encoded protein is CASSRTGLANYGYTF. The genes are TRBV3-1 (or the pseudogene TRBV3-2) and TRBJ1-2; the D gene is possibly TRBD1 (6 bases). In germline, CDR1 is LGHDT, CDR2 YNNKEL (reference sequence). There are 15 residues in the CDR3. Trimming shortened V by 4 bases and J by 0 bases, and 12 bases separated the two germline ends.

This clone was observed a few times. This chain joins TRBV14 and TRBJ1-1, with D tentatively TRBD1 (5 bases). The length of the CDR3 is 14 residues. The V gene lost 3 bases and the J gene lost 4 bases, with 12 bases spanning the gap. Germline CDR1 and CDR2: SGHDN and FVKESK. In DNA, the CDR3 is TGTGCCAGCAGCCAGTCGACAGTAGGCACTGAAGCTTTCTTT. As protein: CASSQSTVGTEAFF.

V and J are TRBV18 and TRBJ2-7, with a possible D match to TRBD1 (6 bases). The germline V and J ends were trimmed by 2 bases and 2 bases, with 10 bases remaining between them. Germline V CDR1 and CDR2: KGHSH, LQKENI. The CDR3 loop spans 14 amino acids. As DNA, the CDR3 is TGTGCCAGCTCACCAACAGGGTGGACCTACGAGCAGTACTTC. Translation gives CASSPTGWTYEQYF. The complete variable domain, with remaining parts taken from reference TRBV18 and TRBJ2-7, reads NAGVMQNPRHLVRRRGQEARLRCSPMKGHSHVYWYRQLPEEGLKFMVYLQKENIIDESGMPKERFSAEFPKEGPSILRIQQVVRGDSAAYFCASSPTGWTYEQYFGPGTRLTVT.

This clone appeared a few times. The chain joins TRBV4-3 to TRBJ2-5, with 10 bases aligning to TRBD2. The CDR3 sequence is 15 residues long. CDR1 LGHNA and CDR2 YSLEER come from the germline V gene. Trimming at V came to 5 bases and at J to 5 bases, leaving 8 bases not matched to a gene. In DNA form, the CDR3 reads TGCGCCAGCAGCAACGGGCTAGCGGGGGTGGAGACCCAGTACTTC. Residues: CASSNGLAGVETQYF.

The genes are TRBV3-1 (or the pseudogene TRBV3-2) and TRBJ1-5; D is undetermined. This CDR3 has 14 residues. Trimming left V 4 bases short and J 7 bases short, with 14 bases between. Germline loops: CDR1 LGHDT, CDR2 YNNKEL (reference sequence). The chain's CDR3 is CASSLARVSQPQHF. The CDR3 coding sequence is TGTGCCAGCAGCCTAGCGCGGGTCAGCCAGCCCCAGCATTTT.

The CDR3 sequence is CASSLRRNLAKNIQYF. The CDR3 DNA reads TGTGCCAGCAGCTTGAGGAGGAATCTAGCCAAAAACATTCAGTACTTC. The chain is built from TRBV5-6 and TRBJ2-4; D may be TRBD2 (5 bases). CDR1 and CDR2 (germline): SGHDT, YYEEEE. The V gene lost 1 base and the J gene lost 0 bases, with 11 bases spanning the gap. CDR3 length: 16 residues. The variable domain in full, with the rest retrieved from reference TRBV5-6 and TRBJ2-4, is DAGVTQSPTHLIKTRGQQVTLRCSPKSGHDTVSWYQQALGQGPQFIFQYYEEEERQRGNFPDRFSGHQFPNYSSELNVNALLLGDSALYLCASSLRRNLAKNIQYFGAGTRLSVL.

This clone has more than one count but fewer than ten. The rearrangement uses TRBV3-1 (or the pseudogene TRBV3-2) and TRBJ2-2, with 7 bases lining up with TRBD2. In germline, CDR1 is LGHDT, CDR2 YNNKEL (reference sequence). This CDR3 region has 15 residues. V was pared by 3 bases and J by 3 bases, with 4 bases of the junction left unmatched. The CDR3 sequence is CASSHEGGYTGELFF. DNA for the CDR3: TGTGCCAGCAGCCACGAGGGAGGGTACACCGGGGAGCTGTTTTTT.

Only a few counts were recorded for this clone. Additional DNA sequences in this sample encode the identical CDR3. The CDR3 is CASSPGANTEAFF. The CDR3 bases are TGTGCCAGCTCACCCGGAGCGAACACTGAAGCTTTCTTT. The rearrangement links TRBV18 to TRBJ1-1; D gene unclear. The length of the CDR3 is 13 residues. The V gene's germline CDR1 is KGHSH and CDR2 LQKENI. Trimming pared 3 bases from V and 1 base from J, leaving 6 bases between.

This chain joins TRBV4-1 and TRBJ1-4; tentative D call: TRBD1 (5 bases). CDR1 is MGHRA, CDR2 YSYEKL, per germline. V lost 0 bases and J lost 10, with 9 bases in between. CDR3 length: 13 residues. CDR3 bases: TGCGCCAGCAGCCAAGAATGGGGGGGAAAACTGTTTTTT. Translated, it gives CASSQEWGGKLFF.

V and J are TRBV3-1 (or the pseudogene TRBV3-2) and TRBJ1-5; 9 nucleotides agree with TRBD1. J lost 6 bases, V lost 1 base, and 4 bases had no gene match. This CDR3 has 15 residues. Germline values: CDR1 LGHDT, CDR2 YNNKEL (reference sequence). CDR3 sequence reads: CASSQGGQGGQPQHF. The CDR3, as DNA: TGTGCCAGCAGCCAAGGGGGACAGGGCGGTCAGCCCCAGCATTTT.

The chain has TRBV20-1 and TRBJ2-2; TRBD2 aligns across 12 bases. Per the germline V gene, CDR1 is DFQATT and CDR2 is SNEGSKA (reference sequence). The CDR3 loop spans 16 amino acids. V shed 3 bases, J shed 7 bases, and the junction held 9 bases outside the gene matches. CDR3 protein: CSASRPSGGAIGELFF. The DNA for the CDR3 is TGCAGTGCTAGTAGGCCTAGCGGGGGGGCTATCGGGGAGCTGTTTTTT.

The V and J genes are TRBV20-1 and TRBJ2-1, with D possibly being TRBD2 (5 bases). CDR1 and CDR2 (germline): DFQATT, SNEGSKA (reference sequence). This CDR3 has 10 residues. The V gene lost 6 bases and the J gene lost 10 bases, with 10 bases spanning the gap. CDR3 amino acids: CSAPRVEQFF. Here the CDR3 DNA reads TGCAGTGCCCCGAGGGTCGAGCAGTTCTTC.

The chain combines TRBV5-4 with TRBJ1-2; the match to TRBD1 covers 10 bases. With V trimmed by 4 bases and J by 4 bases, 10 bases remained unmatched. CDR3 length: 16 residues. Germline V gives CDR1 SGHNT, CDR2 YYREEE (reference sequence). CDR3 in DNA: TGTGCCAGCAGCACCTTAGGACAGGGGGGTTCCTATGGCTACACCTTC. Translation: CASSTLGQGGSYGYTF. Combining the CDR3 with reference TRBV5-4 and TRBJ1-2 gives the whole variable domain ETGVTQSPTHLIKTRGQQVTLRCSSQSGHNTVSWYQQALGQGPQFIFQYYREEENGRGNFPPRFSGLQFPNYSSELNVNALELDDSALYLCASSTLGQGGSYGYTFGSGTRLTVV.

J is TRBJ2-3 and V is TRBV11-1; 10 bases align to TRBD2. This CDR3 has 16 residues. Germline CDR1 and CDR2: SGHAT and FQDESV (reference sequence). After removal of 6 bases from V and 2 bases from J, the junction contained 8 bases not matched to a gene. CDR3 nucleotides: TGTGCCAGCAGTCTTCTAGCGGGGGCGGTCACAGATACGCAGTATTTT. Residues: CASSLLAGAVTDTQYF. The full variable domain, its missing parts supplied by reference TRBV11-1 and TRBJ2-3, is EAEVAQSPRYKITEKSQAVAFWCDPISGHATLYWYRQILGQGPELLVQFQDESVVDDSQLPKDRFSAERLKGVDSTLKIQPAELGDSAMYLCASSLLAGAVTDTQYFGPGTRLTVL.

This clone was observed many times. The gene calls are TRBV5-1 and TRBJ2-4; 9 bases fit TRBD1. Germline V lookup: CDR1 SGHRS, CDR2 YFSETQ. V lost 4 bases and J lost 8; bases outside the gene matches: 4. The CDR3 has 13 amino acids. CDR3 in DNA: TGCGCCAGCAGCAACAGGGGGCGCGACATTCAGTACTTC. Its protein is CASSNRGRDIQYF.

V gene TRBV3-1 (or the pseudogene TRBV3-2) combines with J gene TRBJ2-1; 10 nucleotides line up with TRBD1. The CDR3 runs to 15 residues. The germline V gene has CDR1 LGHDT and CDR2 YNNKEL (reference sequence). Trimming took 5 bases from V and 6 from J; bases not matched to a gene: 7. CDR3 sequence (DNA): TGTGCCAGCAGCGCCGGGACAGGGGTGGGCAATGAGCAGTTCTTC. It is translated as CASSAGTGVGNEQFF.